What follows are 30 T cell receptor beta chains derived from one specimen sequenced in a study of identifying expanded T cells in peripheral blood. Sequencing was performed with immunoSEQ multiplex PCR; in TCRdb, only in-frame clones are kept and a portion is missing. The repertoire holds about 120,000 clones, roughly 82% seen once, with around 3.3% in the top ten. The source material was blood. The source of these receptors is a person between 18 and 75 years old in good health.

Only a few counts were recorded for this clone. This chain uses TRBV5-8 with TRBJ1-1, with 8 positions matching TRBD1. Germline CDR1 is SGHTS and CDR2 is YDEGEE. V lost 1 base and J lost 10; bases outside the gene matches: 6. This CDR3 has 13 amino acids. The CDR3 nucleotides read TGTGCCAGCAGCTTGCCCGACAGGGGTGGAGCTTTCTTT. Its translation is CASSLPDRGGAFF. The entire variable domain, with the rest obtained from reference TRBV5-8 and TRBJ1-1, is as follows: EAGVTQSPTHLIKTRGQQATLRCSPISGHTSVYWYQQALGLGLQFLLWYDEGEERNRGNFPPRFSGRQFPNYSSELNVNALELEDSALYLCASSLPDRGGAFFGQGTRLTVV.

This CDR3 reads CASSLGRDTQYF. The CDR3 bases are TGTGCCAGCAGCTTAGGGCGTGATACGCAGTATTTT. The genes are TRBV11-2 and TRBJ2-3; D is unresolved. The CDR3 runs to 12 residues. The germline gives CDR1 SGHAT, CDR2 FQNNGV. V was cut by 1 base and J by 6 bases, with 5 bases left in between.

V is TRBV30 and J is TRBJ1-5; tentative D call: TRBD1 (5 bases). In germline, CDR1 is GTSNPN, CDR2 SVGIG (reference sequence). V lost 5 bases to trimming and J lost 3 bases, with 11 bases between them. The CDR3 is 13 residues long. DNA of the CDR3: TGTGCCTGGGCTGACAGACACAATCAGCCCCAGCATTTT. The encoded protein is CAWADRHNQPQHF.

This clone was found a few times. CDR3: CASSLAGTGGYTF. The CDR3 coding sequence is TGTGCCAGCAGCTTAGCCGGGACAGGAGGCTACACCTTC. The chain joins TRBV7-8 to TRBJ1-2, with TRBD1 matching 8 bases. The CDR3 length is 13 residues. J was trimmed by 8 bases and V by 0 bases; bases with no gene match: 2. Germline V gene lookup returns CDR1 SGHVS and CDR2 FQNEAQ.

This clone occurred once. The chain links TRBV9 to TRBJ1-1, with 8 nucleotides matching TRBD1. In germline, CDR1 is SGDLS, CDR2 YYNGEE. Trimming took 0 bases from V and 2 from J; bases not matched to a gene: 6. CDR3 length: 16 residues. CDR3 bases: TGTGCCAGCAGCGTAGCCCGGGACAGGATCAACACTGAAGCTTTCTTT. This codes for CASSVARDRINTEAFF.

The chain is built from TRBV9 and TRBJ2-7, with D possibly TRBD1 on 5 matching bases. CDR3 length equals 14 residues. Germline V gives CDR1 SGDLS, CDR2 YYNGEE. V was trimmed by 1 base and J by 0 bases, leaving 8 bases between them. DNA for the CDR3: TGTGCCAGCAGCGTAAAACAGGACTCCTACGAGCAGTACTTC. Protein sequence: CASSVKQDSYEQYF.

This chain uses TRBV2 with TRBJ1-2, with D tentatively TRBD1 (6 bases). Germline loops: CDR1 SNHLY, CDR2 FYNNEI. The CDR3 extends over 12 amino acids. V was trimmed by 6 bases and J by 5 bases, leaving 10 bases between them. DNA for the CDR3: TGTGCCAGCAGCAACAGGGTTTATGGCTACACCTTC. Its translation is CASSNRVYGYTF.

This chain connects TRBV19 to TRBJ1-5; possible D gene TRBD1, 6 bases. Trimming pared 3 bases from V and 6 bases from J, leaving 15 bases between. Germline values: CDR1 LNHDA, CDR2 SQIVND (reference sequence). The CDR3 is 15 residues long. The CDR3 reads CASSIEGQGFQPQHF. CDR3 sequence (DNA): TGTGCCAGTAGTATTGAGGGGCAGGGGTTTCAGCCCCAGCATTTT. The full variable domain, with the rest looked up from reference TRBV19 and TRBJ1-5, is DGGITQSPKYLFRKEGQNVTLSCEQNLNHDAMYWYRQDPGQGLRLIYYSQIVNDFQKGDIAEGYSVSREKKESFPLTVTSAQKNPTAFYLCASSIEGQGFQPQHFGDGTRLSIL.

The chain recombines TRBV2 with TRBJ1-3; 8 bases are a match to TRBD1. This CDR3 is built from 15 residues. The germline gives CDR1 SNHLY, CDR2 FYNNEI. The V gene end was trimmed by 2 bases and the J gene end by 1 base; junction bases not matched to a gene: 1. This CDR3 reads CASSEQGASGNTIYF. In nucleotides, the CDR3 is TGTGCCAGCAGTGAACAGGGGGCATCTGGAAACACCATATATTTT.

The V call is TRBV7-2, the J call TRBJ1-6, with D tentatively TRBD1 (6 bases). The CDR3 runs 15 residues. Germline V lookup: CDR1 SGHTA, CDR2 FQGNSA. Trimming left V 5 bases short and J 5 bases short, with 13 bases between. The CDR3 DNA is TGTGCCAGCAGCCTCCGGGACACCCATAATTCACCCCTCCACTTT. This encodes CASSLRDTHNSPLHF.

The chain has TRBV6-6 and TRBJ2-5; D not resolved. The V end was cut by 2 bases, the J end by 7 bases, with 8 bases between. Germline lookup yields CDR1 MNHNY and CDR2 SVGAGI (reference sequence). The CDR3 contains 12 residues. CDR3 in amino acids: CASSYRVGTQYF. The CDR3 coding sequence is TGTGCCAGCAGTTACAGGGTCGGGACCCAGTACTTC.

The DNA of the CDR3 is TGTGCCAGCAGGGCTTTCAGACTAGCCAAAAACATTCAGTACTTC. Its translation: CASRAFRLAKNIQYF. V gene TRBV11-2 combines with J gene TRBJ2-4; D gene ambiguous. The germline V and J ends were trimmed by 6 bases and 0 bases, with 12 bases remaining between them. In germline, CDR1 is SGHAT, CDR2 FQNNGV. The CDR3 totals 15 residues. Looking up the rest from reference TRBV11-2 and TRBJ2-4 gives the full variable domain: EAGVAQSPRYKIIEKRQSVAFWCNPISGHATLYWYQQILGQGPKLLIQFQNNGVVDDSQLPKDRFSAERLKGVDSTLKIQPAKLEDSAVYLCASRAFRLAKNIQYFGAGTRLSVL.

This clone was observed once. CDR3 bases: TGTGCCAGCAGCTTATTCGAGGATGGCTACACCTTC. Translated: CASSLFEDGYTF. J is TRBJ1-2 and V is TRBV5-6; no reliable D call. The CDR3 runs to 12 residues. Trimming cost V 2 bases and J 6 bases, with 8 bases left between them. Germline V gives CDR1 SGHDT, CDR2 YYEEEE.

The J gene is TRBJ1-1, the V gene TRBV18; D remains ambiguous. The length of the CDR3 is 13 residues. Germline loops: CDR1 KGHSH, CDR2 LQKENI. The V end was cut by 3 bases, the J end by 3 bases, with 8 bases between. The CDR3: CASSPQGYTEAFF. The DNA for the CDR3 is TGTGCCAGCTCACCGCAAGGGTACACTGAAGCTTTCTTT.

This sequence joins TRBV7-9 and TRBJ1-2, with 7 positions matching TRBD1. Per the germline V gene, CDR1 is SEHNR and CDR2 is FQNEAQ (reference sequence). The CDR3 has 15 residues. V was pared by 3 bases and J by 4 bases, with 8 bases of the junction left unmatched. The CDR3 here is CASSLEGAEGYGYTF. The CDR3 DNA reads TGTGCCAGCAGCTTGGAGGGGGCGGAAGGCTATGGCTACACCTTC.

This chain connects TRBV9 to TRBJ2-7; 7 bases are a match to TRBD1. Germline CDR1 SGDLS, CDR2 YYNGEE. CDR3 length equals 13 residues. Trimming at V came to 3 bases and at J to 4 bases, leaving 4 bases not matched to a gene. The CDR3 DNA follows: TGTGCCAGCAGCGCCCAGACAGGGTACGAGCAGTACTTC. This gives the protein CASSAQTGYEQYF.

In its sample, this clone was seen a few times. The rearrangement joins TRBV7-2 to TRBJ2-2; 15 positions agree with TRBD2. J gave up 6 bases and V 10 bases, and 9 bases lay outside the gene matches. This CDR3 region has 16 residues. The germline gives CDR1 SGHTA, CDR2 FQGNSA. The CDR3 sequence is CATRTGLAGGAGELFF. The CDR3 DNA reads TGTGCCACCCGAACCGGACTAGCGGGGGGGGCCGGGGAGCTGTTTTTT. The entire variable domain, with the rest obtained from reference TRBV7-2 and TRBJ2-2, is as follows: GAGVSQSPSNKVTEKGKDVELRCDPISGHTALYWYRQSLGQGLEFLIYFQGNSAPDKSGLPSDRFSAERTGGSVSTLTIQRTQQEDSAVYLCATRTGLAGGAGELFFGEGSRLTVL.

The rearrangement uses TRBV7-9 and TRBJ2-3; 13 nucleotides agree with TRBD2. Trimming cost V 5 bases and J 0 bases; bases outside gene matches: 5. Germline-derived CDR1 and CDR2 are SEHNR and FQNEAQ (reference sequence). The CDR3 is 17 residues long. CDR3 sequence: CASSMGLAGTSTDTQYF. In nucleotides, the CDR3 is TGTGCCAGCAGCATGGGACTAGCGGGGACCAGCACAGATACGCAGTATTTT.

V usage is TRBV18 and J usage is TRBJ2-1; TRBD1 or TRBD2 may be the D gene (5 bases each). The CDR3 covers 13 residues. Germline V gene sequence: CDR1 KGHSH, CDR2 LQKENI. Trimming left V 3 bases short and J 12 bases short, with 15 bases between. The CDR3 spells CASSPATPGPQFF. As DNA, the CDR3 is TGTGCCAGCTCACCGGCGACACCGGGACCGCAGTTCTTC.

V is TRBV13 and J is TRBJ1-2, with D perhaps TRBD1 (6 bases). CDR1 and CDR2 (germline): PRHDT, FYEKMQ (reference sequence). This CDR3 is 12 amino acids long. Trimming left V 6 bases short and J 3 bases short, with 8 bases between. The CDR3 protein is CASRGGDYGYTF. CDR3 nucleotide sequence: TGTGCCAGCAGAGGGGGGGACTATGGCTACACCTTC.

This rearrangement joins TRBV5-1 to TRBJ1-1, with D maybe TRBD1 (5 bases). V dropped 4 bases and J dropped 2 bases, with 18 bases sitting between them. The CDR3 is 16 residues long. Germline V gives CDR1 SGHRS, CDR2 YFSETQ. In DNA, the CDR3 is TGCGCCAGCAGCGCCCCGGCCGGGACGGATAACACTGAAGCTTTCTTT. It specifies CASSAPAGTDNTEAFF.

This chain joins TRBV6-6 and TRBJ1-2; no firm D call. The V gene's germline CDR1 is MNHNY and CDR2 SVGAGI (reference sequence). CDR3 length: 13 amino acids. Deletions cut 6 bases from V and 2 bases from J, with 10 bases between. For the CDR3, the DNA is TGTGCCAGCAGGATGACCCTGAACTATGGCTACACCTTC. It codes for CASRMTLNYGYTF.

This chain links TRBV5-8 with TRBJ2-7; 7 positions agree with TRBD2. Trimming at V came to 7 bases and at J to 1 base, leaving 11 bases not matched to a gene. This CDR3 is 15 amino acids long. CDR1 SGHTS and CDR2 YDEGEE come from the germline V gene. CDR3 in amino acids: CASGTIWEGSYEQYF. CDR3 coding DNA: TGTGCCAGCGGAACCATATGGGAGGGTTCCTACGAGCAGTACTTC.

The chain is built from TRBV29-1 and TRBJ2-3; 7 nucleotides align to TRBD2. V shed 4 bases and J 1 base; nucleotides not matched to a gene: 5. This CDR3 comprises 14 residues. Germline assignment: CDR1 SQVTM and CDR2 ANQGSEA. CDR3 DNA: TGCAGCGTTGTTTTTGCGGGGGGCACAGATACGCAGTATTTT. Protein product: CSVVFAGGTDTQYF.

The rearrangement links TRBV11-2 to TRBJ1-2; TRBD1 matches 8 bases. The ends lost 5 bases at V and 7 bases at J; junction bases unmatched: 12. This CDR3 is built from 15 residues. Germline CDR1 is SGHAT and CDR2 is FQNNGV. DNA of the CDR3: TGTGCCAGCAGCCCTCTAGGACAGGGTTCAGGTGGCTACACCTTC. Its protein product is CASSPLGQGSGGYTF.

The rearrangement uses TRBV15 and TRBJ2-7, with D perhaps given as TRBD1 or TRBD2 (5 bases each). Trimming left V 0 bases short and J 5 bases short, with 11 bases between. The CDR3 is made up of 14 amino acids. Germline V lookup: CDR1 LNHNV, CDR2 YYDKDF (reference sequence). CDR3 sequence (DNA): TGTGCCACCAGCAGAGATTTGGGGGAGAACGAGCAGTACTTC. Its translation is CATSRDLGENEQYF.

This rearrangement joins TRBV5-1 to TRBJ2-7; D is unresolved. The CDR3 totals 15 residues. The V end lost 4 bases, the J end lost 0 bases, and 14 bases lay between the germline ends. Germline V gene data show CDR1 as SGHRS and CDR2 as YFSETQ. CDR3 in DNA: TGCGCCAGCAGCACACAGACGGAGAGCTCCTACGAGCAGTACTTC. Translated, it gives CASSTQTESSYEQYF.

The chain carries TRBV5-6 and TRBJ2-3, with a tentative D call TRBD1 (5 bases). Germline V lookup: CDR1 SGHDT, CDR2 YYEEEE. V dropped 0 bases and J dropped 5 bases, with 10 bases sitting between them. The CDR3 sequence is 14 residues long. CDR3 bases: TGTGCCAGCAGCTTGGTCGTACAGGTAGATACGCAGTATTTT. This encodes CASSLVVQVDTQYF.

There are a few counts of this clone. The chain links TRBV20-1 to TRBJ1-1; the D is unclear. The CDR3 has 11 residues. The ends were cut back, 1 base at V and 11 bases at J, with 11 bases in the middle. In germline, CDR1 is DFQATT, CDR2 SNEGSKA (reference sequence). CDR3 coding DNA: TGCAGTGCTAGAGTCGGCCGTTGGGCTTTCTTT. Its translation: CSARVGRWAFF.

CDR3: CASSLTRDSYNEQFF. In nucleotides, the CDR3 is TGCGCCAGCTCTTTGACTCGAGACTCCTACAATGAGCAGTTCTTC. V is TRBV4-1 and J is TRBJ2-1; D uncertain. The germline V gene encodes CDR1 MGHRA and CDR2 YSYEKL. The CDR3 consists of 15 residues. The germline V and J ends were trimmed by 8 bases and 0 bases, with 14 bases remaining between them.